This entry concerns a single TCR beta chain. This sample was included in a study of cytomegalovirus exposure and HLA in healthy donors. Healthy donors of bone marrow made up the group. Researchers ran the PCR with 60 Vbeta and 13 Jbeta primers. The assay was immunoSEQ multiplex PCR, and TCRdb's table has in-frame clones only and misses some. Of some 150,000 clones in the sample, 72% were seen once. Sequencing used PBMCs. The TCR originated in a human donor in good health.

The CDR3 bases are TGCGCCAGCAGCTTGGGGGGGACAGGGGGTGCCGGAGAGACCCAGTACTTC. Translated: CASSLGGTGGAGETQYF. The chain uses TRBV5-1 and TRBJ2-5; 11 bases are shared with TRBD1. The J segment lost 4 bases and the V segment lost 0 bases, leaving 8 bases of the junction unmatched. Germline CDR1 is SGHRS and CDR2 is YFSETQ. CDR3 size: 17 residues.